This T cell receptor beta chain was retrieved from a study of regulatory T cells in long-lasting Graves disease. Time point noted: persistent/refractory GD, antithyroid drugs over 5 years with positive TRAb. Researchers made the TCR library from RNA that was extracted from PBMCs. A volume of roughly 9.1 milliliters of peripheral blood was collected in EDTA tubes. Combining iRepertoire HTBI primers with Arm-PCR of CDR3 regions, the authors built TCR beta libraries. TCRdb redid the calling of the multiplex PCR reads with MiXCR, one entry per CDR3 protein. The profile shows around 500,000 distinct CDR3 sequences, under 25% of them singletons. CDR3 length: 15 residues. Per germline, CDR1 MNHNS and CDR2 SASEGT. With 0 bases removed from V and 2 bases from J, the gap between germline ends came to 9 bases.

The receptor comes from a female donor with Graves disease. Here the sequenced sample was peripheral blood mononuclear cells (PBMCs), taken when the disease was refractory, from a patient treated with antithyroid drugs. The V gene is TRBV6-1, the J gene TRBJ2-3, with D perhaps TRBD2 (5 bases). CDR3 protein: CASSEAGSPTDTQYF. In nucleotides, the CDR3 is TGTGCCAGCAGTGAAGCGGGGAGCCCCACAGATACGCAGTATTTT.